This entry is about one T cell receptor (beta chain). The source of the sample is a study of blood T cell repertoires in COVID-19. At the level of the study: Both acute and convalescent COVID-19 samples were obtained from the United States, Italy and Spain. From T cells, B-cell-depleted T cells, or PBMCs came the material, which was cDNA or gDNA.

Germline V gene lookup returns CDR1 MNHEY and CDR2 SVGAGI. The CDR3 consists of 14 residues. The V and J ends lost 7 bases and 2 bases, in that order; junction bases with no gene match: 7. Study processing details: Amplification with reference gene primers provided the estimates of nucleated cell counts. The assay was immunoSEQ multiplex PCR, and TCRdb's table has in-frame clones only and misses some. That table furnishes V, J and clone size, whereas the DNA furnished D and trimming. This sample yields fewer than 250,000 clones, of which about 85% are seen a single time; about 1.1% belongs to the top ten.

The source of this sequence is a man in his thirties or forties with acute or convalescent COVID-19. The chain combines TRBV6-5 with TRBJ2-7, with TRBD1 matching over 8 bases. Material: peripheral blood. This CDR3 reads CASIRDRPPYEQYF. The CDR3 DNA reads TGTGCCAGCATCAGGGACAGGCCCCCCTACGAGCAGTACTTC.